This T cell receptor (beta chain) is drawn from a study of cytomegalovirus exposure and HLA in healthy donors. Points from the study as a whole: In vitro confirmation showed three CMV-associated chains to be CMV antigen specific.

Note on this clone: The antigen is undetermined.

Germline V lookup: CDR1 SGHDT, CDR2 YYEEEE. The CDR3 is 12 amino acids. The ends were cut back, 5 bases at V and 2 bases at J, with 8 bases in the middle. PCR amplification relied on 60 Vbeta primers (plus 13 Jbeta primers). Profiling relied on immunoSEQ multiplex PCR, and the TCRdb table lists in-frame clones only, not all of them. The repertoire includes some 94,000 clones, 55% to 75% of them detected once, and 2.5% to 3% sits in the top ten. This sequence joins TRBV5-6 and TRBJ2-7; possible D gene TRBD2, 5 bases. The sequence came from a man aged 50-60 years in good health and CMV-seronegative. Sequences were obtained from PBMCs. CDR3 in DNA: TGTGCCAGCAGACGGGGTGCCTACGAGCAGTACTTC. Translated: CASRRGAYEQYF.